This T cell receptor beta chain stems from a study of cytomegalovirus exposure and HLA in healthy donors. Background on the study: Prior work identified more than 90 million unique TCR beta sequences in 150 million to 200 million T cells. Overall study findings and caveats: Immune exposure information comprised only CMV serostatus.

PCR was performed using 60 Vbeta and 13 Jbeta primers. Per the study methods: Later, an analysis found 65 million to 85 million unique TCR beta chains, and around 10 million of these were shared. The assay was immunoSEQ multiplex PCR, and TCRdb's table has in-frame clones only and misses some. That table gives V, J and clone size, and the DNA gave D and trimming. The sample shows about 210,000 clones, 86% of them seen only once. As concerns this clone: Its matching antigen is unknown.

Germline loops: CDR1 MDHEN, CDR2 SYDVKM. The CDR3 is 14 amino acids. V was shortened by 2 bases and J by 6 bases, with 13 bases between the two germline ends. The TCR comes from a woman in her 30s in good health and CMV-seronegative. The rearrangement links TRBV28 to TRBJ1-2, with D possibly matching TRBD1 (6 bases). The sample comprised PBMCs. DNA for the CDR3: TGTGCCAGCAGTTTACCCAGGGGCACTAATGGCTACACCTTC. Encoded protein: CASSLPRGTNGYTF.